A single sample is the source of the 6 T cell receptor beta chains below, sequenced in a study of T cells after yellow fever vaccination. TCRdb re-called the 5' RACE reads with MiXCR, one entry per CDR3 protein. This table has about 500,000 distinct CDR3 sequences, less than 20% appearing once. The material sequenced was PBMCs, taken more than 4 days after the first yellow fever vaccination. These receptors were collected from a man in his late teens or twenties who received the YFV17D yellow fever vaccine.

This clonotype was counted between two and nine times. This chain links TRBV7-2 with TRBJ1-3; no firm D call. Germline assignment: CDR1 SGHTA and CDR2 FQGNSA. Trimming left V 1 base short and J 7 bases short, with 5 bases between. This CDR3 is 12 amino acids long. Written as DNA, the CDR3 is TGTGCCAGCAGCTTAGTATCCAACACCATATATTTT. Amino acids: CASSLVSNTIYF.

In DNA, the CDR3 is TGCGCCAGCAGCTTTGCGGGACAGGGGGGGTCGGAGACCCAGTACTTC. Protein sequence: CASSFAGQGGSETQYF. V usage is TRBV5-1 and J usage is TRBJ2-5, with 11 bases lining up with TRBD1. The V gene's germline CDR1 is SGHRS and CDR2 YFSETQ. Trimming took 2 bases from V and 5 from J; bases not matched to a gene: 8. The CDR3 has 16 residues.

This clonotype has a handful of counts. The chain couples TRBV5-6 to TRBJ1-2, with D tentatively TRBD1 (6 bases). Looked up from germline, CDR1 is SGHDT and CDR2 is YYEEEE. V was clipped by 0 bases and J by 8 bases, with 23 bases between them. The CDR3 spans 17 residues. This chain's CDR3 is CASSLEARGPNYGGYTF. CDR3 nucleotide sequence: TGTGCCAGCAGCTTGGAGGCCAGGGGACCCAACTATGGCGGCTACACCTTC.

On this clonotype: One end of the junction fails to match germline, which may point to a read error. CDR3 protein: CASSEDNYGYTF. DNA for the CDR3: TGTGCCAGCAGCGAAGACAACTATGGCTACACCTTC. The chain employs TRBV2 and TRBJ1-2; D unresolved. CDR1 is SNHLY, CDR2 FYNNEI, per germline. The CDR3 consists of 12 residues. Variable domain in full (rest from reference TRBV2 and TRBJ1-2): EPEVTQTPSHQVTQMGQEVILRCVPISNHLYFYWYRQILGQKVEFLVSFYNNEISEKSEIFDDQFSVERPDGSNFTLKIRSTKLEDSAMYFCASSEDNYGYTFGSGTRLTVV.

The CDR3 DNA reads TGTGCCAGCAGCCCCCGGGGAGCGCTTAGCACAGATACGCAGTATTTT. This translates into CASSPRGALSTDTQYF. V is TRBV6-2 or TRBV6-3 and J is TRBJ2-3; possibly TRBD2 for D (5 bases). The germline V gene has CDR1 MNHEY and CDR2 SVGEGT. The ends were cut back, 6 bases at V and 0 bases at J, with 16 bases in the middle. This CDR3 region has 16 residues.

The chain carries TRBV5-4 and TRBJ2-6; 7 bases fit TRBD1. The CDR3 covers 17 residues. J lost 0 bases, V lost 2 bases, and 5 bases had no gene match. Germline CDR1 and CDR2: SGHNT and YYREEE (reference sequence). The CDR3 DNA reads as TGTGCCAGCAGCTTAATGAGACAGGGCTCTGGGGCCAACGTCCTGACTTTC. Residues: CASSLMRQGSGANVLTF.